This TCR beta chain is drawn from a study of blood T cell repertoires in COVID-19 (dated by TCRdb to the early 2020s). About the full investigation: Collaborator samples came from the United States, Italy and Spain and covered acute and convalescent phases of COVID-19. Where available, HLA class I and class II types were obtained from metadata supplied by the sample provider rather than from assay-based typing. The samples were drawn from two sources: the first 160 participants of the ongoing ImmuneRACE study, and 950 to 1,500 subjects contributed by 6 global collaborators. The sample metadata nearly always contained a de-identified subject ID, COVID-19 status, age in years and sex. The dataset comprised deeply sampled blood TCRbeta repertoires from subjects exposed to, actively infected with, or recovered from COVID-19. The repertoires were released in a freely available public database meant as a resource for research on the immune response to SARS-CoV-2. The prospective study material was composed of cDNA or gDNA derived from T cells, B-cell-depleted T cells, or PBMCs. Points the paper makes about the study in general: The quantity of clinical and demographic metadata differed by source and by participant and was supplied without curation.

TCRbeta CDR3 regions were amplified from genomic DNA using the immunoSEQ Assay, a bias-controlled multiplex PCR. The published analysis was carried out like this. The number of nucleated cells in each sample was estimated by amplification of reference gene primers within the assay. Sequence reads were collapsed and filtered to measure the absolute abundance of every unique TCRbeta CDR3 rearrangement. For each sample, productive Simpson clonality was calculated as the square root of Simpson's diversity index over productive rearrangements. What TCRdb holds here is the immuneACCESS table cut down to in-frame rearrangements. Part of the clones is not present; checked against another copy, under half of the missing clones reflect an unresolved V gene, and the others are unexplained. That table gives V, J and clone size, and the DNA gave D and trimming. The sample table lists about 200,000 clones, about 85% of them with a count of one. 2% to 2.5% of the sample belongs to the ten largest clones.

From its cysteine to its phenylalanine, the CDR3 spans 16 amino acids. Kept here is only the CDR3 DNA, which spans 48 bases and is read in frame from base 1. CDR1 and CDR2 were assigned from the germline V gene as SGDLS and YYNGEE. The junction carries 16 bases between V and J, which are trimmed by 3 bases and 1 base respectively. Enrolling through a virtual design, the prospective study's participants ranged in age from roughly 18 to 95 years and lived across some 22 United States geographic areas. In the prospective study, cohorts were assigned on the basis of participant-reported clinical history obtained from a screening survey and a study questionnaire. For ImmuneRACE Cohort 3, a participant was defined as recovered based on two consecutive negative NP/OP PCR tests, clearance by a healthcare professional, or resolution of symptoms. Each participant in the prospective study had whole blood, serum and a nasopharyngeal or oropharyngeal swab collected by mobile phlebotomists. Over a roughly 2-month period, participants in the prospective study had the option of providing additional blood draws and questionnaires. Prospective study blood samples were shipped either frozen or at room temperature before DNA extraction.

Turning to this clone: The antigen it binds to is not known. Base qualities were left out, and no much larger clone turns up one base away.

The origin of this receptor is a woman in her twenties or thirties who had recovered from COVID-19. The V and J segments used are TRBV9 and TRBJ1-1; a tentative D call is TRBD1 (6 bases match). The sample was PBMCs or T cells enriched from blood (not recorded which). CDR3 protein: CASSADSGAGNTEAFF. The DNA sequence is given as TGTGCCAGCAGCGCCGACTCAGGGGCAGGGAACACTGAAGCTTTCTTT.